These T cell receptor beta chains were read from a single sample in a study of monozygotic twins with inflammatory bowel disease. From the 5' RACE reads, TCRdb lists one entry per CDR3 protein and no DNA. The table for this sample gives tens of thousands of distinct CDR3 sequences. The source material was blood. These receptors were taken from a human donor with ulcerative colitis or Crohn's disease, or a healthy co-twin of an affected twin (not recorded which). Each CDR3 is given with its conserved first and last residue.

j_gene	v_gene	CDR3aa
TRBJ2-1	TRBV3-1	CASSQDLESGGALNEQFF
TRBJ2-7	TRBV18	CASSPLQGLNSYEQYF
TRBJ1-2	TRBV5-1	CASSLHILRTPSNYGYTF
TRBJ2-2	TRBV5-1	CASSSPGKGSGELFF
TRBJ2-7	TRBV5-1	CASSLTSHKSYEQYF
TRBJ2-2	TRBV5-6	CASSFGTAGELFF
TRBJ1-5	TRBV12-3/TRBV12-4	CASSLSRYSNQPQHF
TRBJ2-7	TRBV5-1	CASSLRGEQYF
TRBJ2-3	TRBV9	CASSVRVGTGPSTDTQYF
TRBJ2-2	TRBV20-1	CSASVGVGGELFF
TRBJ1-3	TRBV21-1	CASSTETGVGNTIYF
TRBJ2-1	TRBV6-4	CASSPSQGASNEQFF
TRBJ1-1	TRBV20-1	CSALTRTGWTEAFF
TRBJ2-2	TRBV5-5	CASSNTWGGARTGELFF
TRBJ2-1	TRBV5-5	CASSLLISEQFF
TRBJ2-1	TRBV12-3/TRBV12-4	CASSLSTRDYNEQFF
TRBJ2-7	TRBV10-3	CAISYRGSYEQYF
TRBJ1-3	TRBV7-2	CASRQRSGNTIYF
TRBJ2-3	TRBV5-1	CASSLTGGPADTQYF
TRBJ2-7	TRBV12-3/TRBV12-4	CASSSDRAEQYF
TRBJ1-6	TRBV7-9	CASSYPTGDSPLHF
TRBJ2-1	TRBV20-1	CSARGFRLLADEQFF
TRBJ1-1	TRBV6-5	CASSYSTATNTEAFF
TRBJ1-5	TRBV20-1	CSARGRVGADNQPQHF
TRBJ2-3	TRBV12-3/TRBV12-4	CASSFGGSDTQYF
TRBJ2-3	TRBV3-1	CASSHARTSGGGRDTQYF
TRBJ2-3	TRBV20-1	CSASDSGGADTQYF